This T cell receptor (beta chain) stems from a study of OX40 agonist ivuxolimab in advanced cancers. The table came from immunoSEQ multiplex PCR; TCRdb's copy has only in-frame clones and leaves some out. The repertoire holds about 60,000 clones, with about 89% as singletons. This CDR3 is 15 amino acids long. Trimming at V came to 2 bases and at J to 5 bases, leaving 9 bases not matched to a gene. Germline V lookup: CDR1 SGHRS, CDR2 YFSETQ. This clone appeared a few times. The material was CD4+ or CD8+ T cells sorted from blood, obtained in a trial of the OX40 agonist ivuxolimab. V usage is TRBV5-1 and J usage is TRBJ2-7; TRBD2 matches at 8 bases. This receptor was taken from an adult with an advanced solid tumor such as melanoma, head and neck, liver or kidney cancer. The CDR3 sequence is CASSFGLAVMDEQYF. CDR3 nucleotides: TGCGCCAGCAGCTTTGGACTAGCTGTAATGGACGAGCAGTACTTC.